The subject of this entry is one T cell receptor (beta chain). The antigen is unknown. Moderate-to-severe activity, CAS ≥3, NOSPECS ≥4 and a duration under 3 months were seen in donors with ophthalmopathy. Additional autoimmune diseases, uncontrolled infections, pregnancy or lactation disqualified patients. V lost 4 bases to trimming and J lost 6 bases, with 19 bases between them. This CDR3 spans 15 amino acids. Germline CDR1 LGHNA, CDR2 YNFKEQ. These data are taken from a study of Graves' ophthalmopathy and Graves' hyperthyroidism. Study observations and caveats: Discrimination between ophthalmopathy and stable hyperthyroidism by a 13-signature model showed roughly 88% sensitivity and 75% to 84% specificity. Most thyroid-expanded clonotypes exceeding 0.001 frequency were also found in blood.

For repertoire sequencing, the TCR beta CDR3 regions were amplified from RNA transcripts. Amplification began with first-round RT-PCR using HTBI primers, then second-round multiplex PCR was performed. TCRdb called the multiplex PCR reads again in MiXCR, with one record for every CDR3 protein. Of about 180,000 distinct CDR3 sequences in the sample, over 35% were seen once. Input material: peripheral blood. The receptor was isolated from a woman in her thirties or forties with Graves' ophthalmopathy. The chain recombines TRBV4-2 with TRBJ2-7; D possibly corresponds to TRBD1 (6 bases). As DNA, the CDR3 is TGTGCCAGCAGCCTCGGGACACTGAACTCGGGCGAGCAGTACTTC. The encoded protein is CASSLGTLNSGEQYF.